The 27 T cell receptor beta chains below were found in one sample sequenced in a study of graft-versus-host responses after intestinal transplantation. No antigen has been identified for these receptors. Libraries were prepared by immunoSEQ multiplex PCR; TCRdb keeps only in-frame clonotypes and omits some of them. The sample has about 88,000 clones; around 93% are singletons. The material was unstimulated CD4+ T cells sorted from spleen or lymph node cells, obtained before transplant. Receptors originate from a human donor who was the organ donor for an intestinal transplant.

The chain employs TRBV28 and TRBJ2-3, with 8 bases aligning to TRBD2. CDR1 is MDHEN and CDR2 is SYDVKM in the germline V gene. Unmatched junction bases numbered 13, after V lost 6 bases and J lost 5 bases. The CDR3 runs 16 residues. This CDR3 is CASSLTSGGLGDTQYF. In DNA, the CDR3 is TGTGCCAGCAGCCTTACCTCGGGGGGGCTTGGAGATACGCAGTATTTT.

V is TRBV7-9 and J is TRBJ1-1; tentative D call: TRBD1 (6 bases). CDR3 length: 15 amino acids. The ends were cut back, 2 bases at V and 7 bases at J, with 17 bases in the middle. Germline CDR1 reads SEHNR; CDR2 reads FQNEAQ (reference sequence). CDR3 sequence reads: CASSLRGQTPYEAFF. The CDR3 DNA is TGTGCCAGCAGCTTAAGAGGACAGACACCGTATGAAGCTTTCTTT.

The chain recombines TRBV19 with TRBJ2-2; 7 positions match TRBD1. V was pared by 7 bases and J by 6 bases, with 8 bases of the junction left unmatched. This CDR3 has 14 residues. Germline CDR1 LNHDA, CDR2 SQIVND (reference sequence). The CDR3 region has the DNA TGTGCCAGTACGATTAAAGGGACAGCCGGGGAGCTGTTTTTT. Its protein is CASTIKGTAGELFF.

The gene calls are TRBV5-4 and TRBJ2-5; 16 bases line up with TRBD2. The CDR3 has 17 amino acids. Germline V gene data show CDR1 as SGHNT and CDR2 as YYREEE (reference sequence). After removal of 4 bases from V and 5 bases from J, the junction contained 8 bases not matched to a gene. CDR3: CASSPGTSGRARETQYF. The CDR3, as DNA: TGTGCCAGCAGCCCGGGGACTAGCGGGAGGGCCCGGGAGACCCAGTACTTC.

The chain links TRBV10-3 to TRBJ2-7, with D perhaps TRBD1 (5 bases). Germline V lookup: CDR1 ENHRY, CDR2 SYGVKD. Trimming shortened V by 10 bases and J by 2 bases, and 15 bases separated the two germline ends. The CDR3 runs 13 residues. CDR3: CATDPGHPYEQYF. CDR3 DNA sequence: TGTGCCACAGATCCAGGGCACCCCTACGAGCAGTACTTC.

There are a few counts of this clone. The sample carries other DNA sequences with the same CDR3. The chain joins TRBV11-2 to TRBJ2-1, with unresolved D. Trimming pared 1 base from V and 7 bases from J, leaving 5 bases between. The V gene's germline CDR1 is SGHAT and CDR2 FQNNGV. The CDR3 loop spans 12 amino acids. The CDR3 bases are TGTGCCAGCAGCTTAGTACTGAATGAGCAGTTCTTC. Translated, it gives CASSLVLNEQFF.

V gene TRBV6-5 combines with J gene TRBJ2-5; D is perhaps TRBD1 (6 bases). Germline CDR1 is MNHEY and CDR2 is SVGAGI. Trimming pared 5 bases from V and 5 bases from J, leaving 12 bases between. The CDR3 has 13 residues. CDR3 nucleotides: TGTGCCAGCAGTCTGAGGGGGATGGAGACCCAGTACTTC. Encoded protein: CASSLRGMETQYF.

The chain links TRBV19 to TRBJ2-7, with 10 bases lining up with TRBD2. The J segment lost 4 bases and the V segment lost 4 bases, leaving 7 bases of the junction unmatched. Germline V CDR1 and CDR2: LNHDA, SQIVND (reference sequence). CDR3 size: 15 residues. The CDR3 is CASSTQREGLYEQYF. The CDR3 nucleotides are TGTGCCAGTAGTACCCAGCGGGAGGGCCTATACGAGCAGTACTTC.

The gene calls are TRBV7-9 and TRBJ2-1; TRBD2 is a possible D gene (6 bases). This CDR3 contains 12 residues. Looked up from germline, CDR1 is SEHNR and CDR2 is FQNEAQ (reference sequence). V was pared by 5 bases and J by 9 bases, with 11 bases between. The CDR3 bases are TGTGCCAGCAGCCGAACTAGCTTTGAGCAGTTCTTC. It yields the protein CASSRTSFEQFF. The entire variable domain, with the rest obtained from reference TRBV7-9 and TRBJ2-1, is as follows: DTGVSQNPRHKITKRGQNVTFRCDPISEHNRLYWYRQTLGQGPEFLTYFQNEAQLEKSRLLSDRFSAERPKGSFSTLEIQRTEQGDSAMYLCASSRTSFEQFFGPGTRLTVL.

The chain has TRBV5-1 and TRBJ1-2; 8 bases agree with TRBD1. Unmatched junction bases numbered 7, after V lost 1 base and J lost 5 bases. This CDR3 contains 15 residues. CDR1 and CDR2 from the germline V gene are SGHRS and YFSETQ. The DNA for the CDR3 is TGCGCCAGCAGCTTGTCCGGGACAGGCGCTTATGGCTACACCTTC. It codes for CASSLSGTGAYGYTF.

The chain employs TRBV18 and TRBJ2-7; TRBD2 is a possible D gene (6 bases). Germline V CDR1 and CDR2: KGHSH, LQKENI. The CDR3 covers 14 residues. Trimming pared 3 bases from V and 5 bases from J, leaving 14 bases between. The CDR3 is CASSPLTSNNEQYF. The CDR3 region has the DNA TGTGCCAGCTCACCGCTTACTAGCAATAACGAGCAGTACTTC.

This clone was counted once. V and J are TRBV6-1 and TRBJ2-1; 9 bases agree with TRBD2. Germline values: CDR1 MNHNS, CDR2 SASEGT. This CDR3 has 15 amino acids. J gave up 3 bases and V 4 bases, and 4 bases lay outside the gene matches. The CDR3 coding sequence is TGTGCCAGCAGTGTCCAGACTAGCGGCTACAATGAGCAGTTCTTC. It encodes CASSVQTSGYNEQFF.

V and J are TRBV2 and TRBJ1-5; TRBD1 agrees at 10 bases. The CDR3 loop spans 14 amino acids. Germline trimming cut 7 bases from V and 6 bases from J; bases unmatched to any gene: 6. Germline V gene data show CDR1 as SNHLY and CDR2 as FYNNEI. The DNA for the CDR3 is TGTGCCAGCACCCGGGACAGGGGCTCTCAGCCCCAGCATTTT. Its protein product is CASTRDRGSQPQHF.

The V gene is TRBV27, the J gene TRBJ1-1; 8 nucleotides align to TRBD1. CDR3 length equals 15 residues. Per the germline V gene, CDR1 is MNHEY and CDR2 is SMNVEV (reference sequence). V lost 2 bases and J lost 11; bases outside the gene matches: 13. CDR3 sequence (DNA): TGTGCCAGCAGTTTAGTAGGGACAGGAAATTCGAAGGCTTTCTTT. This gives the protein CASSLVGTGNSKAFF.

The chain employs TRBV15 and TRBJ2-7; D may be TRBD2 (7 bases). V dropped 9 bases and J dropped 5 bases, with 20 bases sitting between them. CDR3 length: 14 amino acids. Germline V gives CDR1 LNHNV, CDR2 YYDKDF (reference sequence). The CDR3 nucleotides read TGTGCCACAGGGAAAGGGGGGGCCTTCCACGAGCAGTACTTC. This codes for CATGKGGAFHEQYF.

The chain uses TRBV6-5 and TRBJ2-6, with 9 bases aligning to TRBD1. This CDR3 comprises 15 residues. V trimming: 6 bases; J trimming: 4 bases; junction bases outside the gene matches: 4. Germline CDR1 reads MNHEY; CDR2 reads SVGAGI. This chain's CDR3 is CASRQGALGANVLTF. CDR3 nucleotides: TGTGCCAGCAGACAGGGGGCCCTGGGGGCCAACGTCCTGACTTTC.

V is TRBV6-6 and J is TRBJ1-1; D unclear. V lost 2 bases and J lost 1, with 14 bases in between. The CDR3 is 16 residues long. CDR1 is MNHNY and CDR2 is SVGAGI in the germline V gene (reference sequence). CDR3 DNA sequence: TGTGCCAGCAGTTACCGGTTGACATCGCCGAACACTGAAGCTTTCTTT. This translates into CASSYRLTSPNTEAFF.

In regard to this clone: In the same sample, other DNA sequences code for this CDR3. V and J are TRBV5-1 and TRBJ1-5; 10 bases align to TRBD1. The CDR3 length is 15 residues. The germline V gene encodes CDR1 SGHRS and CDR2 YFSETQ. J was trimmed by 4 bases and V by 3 bases; bases with no gene match: 4. The chain's CDR3 is CASSSGQGSNQPQHF. CDR3 nucleotide sequence: TGCGCCAGCAGCTCGGGACAGGGGAGTAATCAGCCCCAGCATTTT.

This clone was detected once. The same CDR3 arises from other DNA sequences in this sample as well. This rearrangement joins TRBV7-2 to TRBJ2-3, with TRBD2 identical over 7 bases. From germline, CDR1 is SGHTA and CDR2 FQGNSA. The CDR3 consists of 18 residues. Trimming removed 1 base from V and 0 bases from J; junction bases left unmatched: 10. The CDR3 bases are TGTGCCAGCAGCTTAGTCAAGGGCGCGGGAGTAAGCACAGATACGCAGTATTTT. Translating it yields CASSLVKGAGVSTDTQYF.

The rearrangement joins TRBV6-5 to TRBJ2-7; D possibly corresponds to TRBD2 (6 bases). CDR1 is MNHEY, CDR2 SVGAGI, per germline. Trimming cost V 3 bases and J 0 bases, with 12 bases left between them. This CDR3 region has 15 residues. CDR3 amino acids: CASSYGSGPSYEQYF. The CDR3 coding sequence is TGTGCCAGCAGTTATGGTAGCGGACCCTCCTACGAGCAGTACTTC.

This sequence joins TRBV5-8 and TRBJ2-6, with D unresolved. V was clipped by 2 bases and J by 0 bases, with 12 bases between them. Looked up from germline, CDR1 is SGHTS and CDR2 is YDEGEE. This CDR3 comprises 17 residues. The CDR3 protein is CASSFMAVRSGANVLTF. In nucleotides, the CDR3 is TGTGCCAGCAGCTTTATGGCAGTCCGCTCTGGGGCCAACGTCCTGACTTTC. Based on the CDR3 plus reference TRBV5-8 and TRBJ2-6, the full variable domain is EAGVTQSPTHLIKTRGQQATLRCSPISGHTSVYWYQQALGLGLQFLLWYDEGEERNRGNFPPRFSGRQFPNYSSELNVNALELEDSALYLCASSFMAVRSGANVLTFGAGSRLTVL.

The V and J genes are TRBV30 and TRBJ1-6; possible D gene TRBD1, 5 bases. In germline, CDR1 is GTSNPN, CDR2 SVGIG (reference sequence). This CDR3 is built from 15 residues. Trimming left V 0 bases short and J 6 bases short, with 12 bases between. CDR3 protein: CAWSVLLGPNSPLHF. CDR3 sequence (DNA): TGTGCCTGGAGTGTACTATTGGGGCCTAATTCACCCCTCCACTTT. The entire variable domain, with the rest obtained from reference TRBV30 and TRBJ1-6, is as follows: SQTIHQWPATLVQPVGSPLSLECTVEGTSNPNLYWYRQAAGRGLQLLFYSVGIGQISSEVPQNLSASRPQDRQFILSSKKLLLSDSGFYLCAWSVLLGPNSPLHFGNGTRLTVT.

Here the CDR3 reads CASSLSRTGLTEAFF. The DNA for the CDR3 is TGTGCCAGCAGTTTATCCAGGACAGGGCTCACTGAAGCTTTCTTT. The chain carries TRBV28 and TRBJ1-1; 8 bases are a match to TRBD1. Germline V gives CDR1 MDHEN, CDR2 SYDVKM. Germline trimming cut 1 base from V and 4 bases from J; bases unmatched to any gene: 5. The CDR3 totals 15 residues. Supplemented by reference TRBV28 and TRBJ1-1, the full variable domain reads DVKVTQSSRYLVKRTGEKVFLECVQDMDHENMFWYRQDPGLGLRLIYFSYDVKMKEKGDIPEGYSVSREKKERFSLILESASTNQTSMYLCASSLSRTGLTEAFFGQGTRLTVV.

The sample holds one count of this clone. The chain is built from TRBV9 and TRBJ2-3; no clear D gene. CDR3 length: 15 residues. V shed 0 bases and J shed 2 bases, with 10 bases lying between them. The germline gives CDR1 SGDLS, CDR2 YYNGEE. Written as DNA, the CDR3 is TGTGCCAGCAGCGTAGTTTCTCAGGCCACAGATACGCAGTATTTT. Protein: CASSVVSQATDTQYF.

V gene TRBV6-5 combines with J gene TRBJ2-5; D may be TRBD1 (5 bases). The germline V gene has CDR1 MNHEY and CDR2 SVGAGI. This CDR3 is 13 amino acids long. Trimming shortened V by 5 bases and J by 7 bases, and 14 bases separated the two germline ends. The CDR3 DNA is TGTGCCAGCAGTCAGGGTAGGACGGGGACCCAGTACTTC. This translates into CASSQGRTGTQYF.

CDR3: CASLPNRAGYGYTF. The CDR3, as DNA: TGTGCCAGCTTACCTAACAGGGCTGGCTATGGCTACACCTTC. V is TRBV28 and J is TRBJ1-2; TRBD1 is a possible D gene (6 bases). Trimming pared 8 bases from V and 4 bases from J, leaving 17 bases between. There are 14 residues in the CDR3. Germline lookup yields CDR1 MDHEN and CDR2 SYDVKM.

V usage is TRBV7-7 and J usage is TRBJ2-2; 7 nucleotides match TRBD1. CDR1 and CDR2 (germline): SSHAT, FNYEAQ (reference sequence). The CDR3 contains 14 residues. V lost 5 bases to trimming and J lost 7 bases; unmatched junction nucleotides: 7. The CDR3: CASSLTGSGGELFF. The DNA for the CDR3 is TGTGCCAGCAGCCTGACAGGGTCGGGCGGGGAGCTGTTTTTT. Full variable domain (missing parts from reference TRBV7-7 and TRBJ2-2): GAGVSQSPRYKVTKRGQDVTLRCDPISSHATLYWYQQALGQGPEFLTYFNYEAQPDKSGLPSDRFSAERPEGSISTLTIQRTEQRDSAMYRCASSLTGSGGELFFGEGSRLTVL.